This T cell receptor (beta chain) is drawn from a study of sequential checkpoint blockade in melanoma. For the study at large: Randomization was 1:1 between first-line nivolumab→ipilimumab and ipilimumab→nivolumab. After both sequences, patients received maintenance nivolumab.

Sequencing was performed with immunoSEQ multiplex PCR; in TCRdb, only in-frame clones are kept and a portion is missing. In the table there are 15,000 to 20,000 clones, 85% to 95% of which are singletons. As to treatment: randomized to nivolumab then ipilimumab (arm A) or the reverse (arm B). None of the patients previously received DNA-damaging chemotherapy. From thawed PBMCs, live CD3+CD8+ cells negative for CD19 and CD56 were sorted. Sequencing was performed on CD8+ T cells sorted from blood (inferred from file names), taken from a patient given nivolumab and ipilimumab in sequence. This TCR derives from a human donor with melanoma.

Here the CDR3 reads CASSSRLAVYEQYF. The CDR3 coding sequence is TGTGCCAGCAGCTCAAGACTAGCAGTCTACGAGCAGTACTTC. The chain is built from TRBV7-8 and TRBJ2-7; 7 bases fit TRBD2. Germline loops: CDR1 SGHVS, CDR2 FQNEAQ. The CDR3 has 14 residues. With V trimmed by 4 bases and J by 3 bases, 6 bases remained unmatched.